This T cell receptor beta chain was sequenced in a study of T cells after yellow fever vaccination. Turning to the study itself: Preparing low-cell-number fractions relied on SMART-Seq v4 Ultra Low Input.

V was clipped by 4 bases and J by 7 bases, with 17 bases between them. The germline V gene has CDR1 SGHTA and CDR2 FQGTGA. The CDR3 has 15 amino acids. Regarding this clonotype: What it binds is not known.

General study findings and limits: Abundant contaminating clonotypes from the bulk population could appear in FACS-sorted repertoires. Though weaker, the secondary response peaked faster, on day 5 versus 15. Researchers noted that a small share of clonotypes showed up in both CD4 and CD8 compartments.

TCRdb processed the 5' RACE reads anew with MiXCR; each CDR3 protein has one entry. Counted here are about 330,000 distinct CDR3 sequences, roughly 6.8% occurring once; the ten biggest clones make up roughly a sixth. The chain recombines TRBV7-3 with TRBJ2-1; D is possibly TRBD1 or TRBD2 (5 bases each). The sample here was PBMCs, taken more than 40 days after the first yellow fever vaccination. The clonotype was recovered from a man aged 18 to 29 who received the YFV17D yellow fever vaccine. CDR3 protein: CASSSPRETGNEQFF. The CDR3 DNA follows: TGTGCCAGCAGCTCCCCCAGGGAGACGGGGAATGAGCAGTTCTTC.